This TCR beta chain emerged from a study of cytomegalovirus exposure and HLA in healthy donors. In the case of this clone: What it recognizes is unknown.

Study results and caveats: The authors enumerated under 200 TCR beta chains as linked to cytomegalovirus. Across donors, presence/absence analyses took sequencing depth to be roughly uniform. Further analysis, carried out later, found HLA-associated TCR beta chains more clonally expanded than equally common other chains. DRB1 showed the most TCR associations and HLA-C the fewest in a later analysis, as rates varied by HLA locus.

V was cut by 5 bases and J by 5 bases, with 16 bases left in between. The germline V gene has CDR1 MNHEY and CDR2 SMNVEV (reference sequence). The CDR3 loop spans 15 amino acids. The study ran its PCR with 60 Vbeta and 13 Jbeta primers. This table comes from immunoSEQ multiplex PCR, and its TCRdb copy is limited to in-frame clones, with some not included. Among approximately 80,000 clones listed, 65% to 75% were seen once. V and J are TRBV27 and TRBJ1-5; D possibly corresponds to TRBD1 (5 bases). The TCR sequence derives from a woman between 35 and 50 years old in good health and CMV-seropositive. The specimen sequenced was PBMCs. This CDR3 is CASSVGLNGHQPQHF. The CDR3 DNA sequence: TGTGCCAGCAGTGTGGGACTAAATGGGCATCAGCCCCAGCATTTT.